A single sample gave rise to the 32 T cell receptor beta chains below, sequenced in a study of blood T cell repertoires in COVID-19 (dated by TCRdb to 2018 to 2020). The library came from the immunoSEQ multiplex PCR assay. As stored in TCRdb, this immuneACCESS dataset retains in-frame rearrangements with V and J assigned. A fraction of the clones does not appear; measured against another copy, unresolved V genes explain less than half of the discrepancy, and the remainder lacks a known reason. The sample table holds about 5,600 clones, of which 70% to 85% were seen once. The top ten clones comprise approximately 12% of the sample. The specimen was peripheral blood. These TCRs come from a human donor in a cohort sampled during active COVID-19.

The chain uses TRBV2 and TRBJ2-3; 12 bases align to TRBD1. V gave up 5 bases and J gave up 6 bases; unmatched junction bases: 12. The CDR3 loop spans 17 amino acids. The germline V gene encodes CDR1 SNHLY and CDR2 FYNNEI. In nucleotides, the CDR3 is TGTGCCAGCAGTAGGTCAAGCCGGGACAGGGGGCGCGATACGCAGTATTTT. Translation gives CASSRSSRDRGRDTQYF.

This clone was picked up a small number of times. This chain connects TRBV7-9 to TRBJ1-1, with 8 bases fitting TRBD1. This CDR3 spans 14 amino acids. Germline assignment: CDR1 SEHNR and CDR2 FQNEAQ (reference sequence). The J segment lost 4 bases and the V segment lost 6 bases, leaving 7 bases of the junction unmatched. This CDR3 is CASRPRQGSTEAFF. CDR3 nucleotides: TGTGCCAGCAGGCCCAGACAGGGGAGCACTGAAGCTTTCTTT.

The J gene is TRBJ2-3, the V gene TRBV18, with D perhaps matching TRBD2 (6 bases). Germline CDR1 reads KGHSH; CDR2 reads LQKENI. This CDR3 is built from 15 residues. V was shortened by 1 base and J by 0 bases, with 8 bases between the two germline ends. CDR3 residues: CASSPLSGSTDTQYF. CDR3 DNA sequence: TGTGCCAGCTCACCACTAAGCGGGAGCACAGATACGCAGTATTTT.

This sequence joins TRBV11-2 and TRBJ1-5; perhaps TRBD1 as D (5 bases). The V gene lost 5 bases and the J gene lost 11 bases, with 22 bases spanning the gap. This CDR3 contains 15 residues. Per germline, CDR1 SGHAT and CDR2 FQNNGV. CDR3 nucleotides: TGTGCCAGCAGCCCAGGGTGGAGGGGAGATGAGTCCCAGCATTTT. Translating it yields CASSPGWRGDESQHF.

The CDR3 spells CASSPRFSGRVYEQYF. The CDR3 nucleotides are TGTGCCAGCAGTCCAAGATTTAGCGGGAGGGTCTACGAGCAGTACTTC. This chain links TRBV6-2 or TRBV6-3 with TRBJ2-7; 11 nucleotides line up with TRBD2. CDR3 length: 16 residues. Germline CDR1 is MNHEY and CDR2 is SVGEGT. V gave up 5 bases and J gave up 3 bases; unmatched junction bases: 9.

This chain connects TRBV7-3 to TRBJ2-7, with 9 positions matching TRBD2. With 5 bases clipped from V and 7 bases from J, the junction kept 9 bases outside the gene matches. The CDR3 has 14 residues. Germline values: CDR1 SGHTA, CDR2 FQGTGA. CDR3 sequence (DNA): TGTGCCAGCAGCCCTGTAGCGGGAGTGGGGGAGCAGTACTTC. Translating it yields CASSPVAGVGEQYF.

This clone turned up a few times. V and J are TRBV7-9 and TRBJ2-7; perhaps TRBD2 as D (5 bases). The CDR3 runs 14 residues. CDR1 SEHNR and CDR2 FQNEAQ come from the germline V gene (reference sequence). Trimming removed 10 bases from V and 5 bases from J, with 21 bases in between. This CDR3 is CATLIGGGRDEQYF. The CDR3 DNA is TGTGCCACCCTAATCGGAGGCGGCCGCGACGAGCAGTACTTC.

The chain combines TRBV18 with TRBJ2-1; 14 nucleotides line up with TRBD2. This CDR3 region has 19 residues. Germline V gene lookup returns CDR1 KGHSH and CDR2 LQKENI. V lost 1 base and J lost 8; bases outside the gene matches: 13. Here the CDR3 reads CASSPRTPGLAGVGDEQFF. CDR3 in DNA: TGTGCCAGCTCACCACGTACTCCGGGACTAGCGGGAGTGGGTGATGAGCAGTTCTTC.

V is TRBV19 and J is TRBJ2-7; 9 bases line up with TRBD2. Germline CDR1 and CDR2: LNHDA and SQIVND (reference sequence). The CDR3 runs 15 residues. Germline trimming cut 4 bases from V and 0 bases from J; bases unmatched to any gene: 4. The CDR3 coding sequence is TGTGCCAGTAGTACACTAGCGGGTGTCTCCTACGAGCAGTACTTC. This translates into CASSTLAGVSYEQYF.

The sample holds a few counts of this clone. The chain has TRBV28 and TRBJ1-2; 7 nucleotides align to TRBD1. This CDR3 region has 15 residues. J lost 6 bases, V lost 7 bases, and 14 bases had no gene match. From germline, CDR1 is MDHEN and CDR2 SYDVKM. The CDR3 reads CASTQNQGGRHGYTF. As DNA, the CDR3 is TGTGCCAGCACCCAGAACCAGGGGGGCCGACATGGCTACACCTTC.

The gene calls are TRBV2 and TRBJ2-7; D is unresolved. This CDR3 contains 14 residues. V dropped 3 bases and J dropped 7 bases, with 16 bases sitting between them. CDR1 and CDR2 (germline): SNHLY, FYNNEI. DNA of the CDR3: TGTGCCAGCAGTGAGAGGCTAGGCGTCGGGGAGCAGTACTTC. As protein: CASSERLGVGEQYF.

V gene TRBV6-6 combines with J gene TRBJ2-2, with 9 bases fitting TRBD2. The germline V gene has CDR1 MNHNY and CDR2 SVGAGI (reference sequence). Trimming at V came to 8 bases and at J to 7 bases, leaving 5 bases not matched to a gene. The CDR3 has 13 amino acids. CDR3 loop: CASGGRADGELFF. Here the CDR3 DNA reads TGTGCCAGCGGCGGGAGGGCCGACGGGGAGCTGTTTTTT.

This clone was detected only once. The chain carries TRBV28 and TRBJ1-5, with a possible D match to TRBD1 (6 bases). The CDR3 consists of 12 residues. V lost 7 bases and J lost 4, with 8 bases in between. In germline, CDR1 is MDHEN, CDR2 SYDVKM. The CDR3 loop is CASTTGNQPQHF. In DNA form, the CDR3 reads TGTGCCAGCACAACAGGGAATCAGCCCCAGCATTTT.

The chain combines TRBV2 with TRBJ2-3, with D possibly matching TRBD2 (7 bases). CDR1 is SNHLY and CDR2 is FYNNEI in the germline V gene. This CDR3 has 15 residues. Trimming removed 6 bases at V and 4 bases at J, with 17 bases between. The CDR3 spells CASSRRGGSADTQYF. DNA for the CDR3: TGTGCCAGCAGCCGAAGGGGGGGGTCGGCAGATACGCAGTATTTT. Full variable domain (outside the CDR3, taken from reference TRBV2 and TRBJ2-3): EPEVTQTPSHQVTQMGQEVILRCVPISNHLYFYWYRQILGQKVEFLVSFYNNEISEKSEIFDDQFSVERPDGSNFTLKIRSTKLEDSAMYFCASSRRGGSADTQYFGPGTRLTVL.

The genes are TRBV7-8 and TRBJ2-4; D may be TRBD2 (7 bases). This CDR3 comprises 14 residues. CDR1 is SGHVS and CDR2 is FQNEAQ in the germline V gene. V was trimmed by 4 bases and J by 3 bases, leaving 10 bases between them. The CDR3 DNA reads as TGTGCCAGCAGCTCGGGGGGCGGCAAAAACATTCAGTACTTC. Translating it yields CASSSGGGKNIQYF.

The chain couples TRBV5-1 to TRBJ2-3; 10 bases are a match to TRBD1. The CDR3 loop spans 16 amino acids. V dropped 2 bases and J dropped 5; count of bases not matched to a gene: 8. The germline CDR1 and CDR2 sequences are SGHRS and YFSETQ. The CDR3 spells CASSLYSDRGQDTQYF. The CDR3, as DNA: TGCGCCAGCAGCTTATACAGTGACAGGGGGCAAGATACGCAGTATTTT. Full variable domain (rest looked up from reference TRBV5-1 and TRBJ2-3): KAGVTQTPRYLIKTRGQQVTLSCSPISGHRSVSWYQQTPGQGLQFLFEYFSETQRNKGNFPGRFSGRQFSNSRSEMNVSTLELGDSALYLCASSLYSDRGQDTQYFGPGTRLTVL.

The chain carries TRBV5-6 and TRBJ2-7, with a weak D call TRBD2 (5 bases). CDR3 length: 14 amino acids. Looked up from germline, CDR1 is SGHDT and CDR2 is YYEEEE. V shed 2 bases and J shed 2 bases, with 11 bases lying between them. Written as DNA, the CDR3 is TGTGCCAGCAGCTTTGGACTCGTTACCTACGAGCAGTACTTC. Its translation: CASSFGLVTYEQYF. Together with reference TRBV5-6 and TRBJ2-7, the CDR3 gives the full variable domain: DAGVTQSPTHLIKTRGQQVTLRCSPKSGHDTVSWYQQALGQGPQFIFQYYEEEERQRGNFPDRFSGHQFPNYSSELNVNALLLGDSALYLCASSFGLVTYEQYFGPGTRLTVT.

V and J are TRBV11-2 and TRBJ2-4; 11 nucleotides match TRBD1. The CDR3 runs 14 residues. Germline assignment: CDR1 SGHAT and CDR2 FQNNGV. The trim removed 5 bases at V and 8 bases at J, leaving 5 bases unmatched. CDR3: CASSPSGQGDIQYF. The CDR3 DNA reads as TGTGCCAGCAGCCCGTCGGGACAGGGGGACATTCAGTACTTC.

J is TRBJ2-1 and V is TRBV7-3; TRBD2 matches at 10 bases. Trimming removed 5 bases from V and 3 bases from J; junction bases left unmatched: 4. The length of the CDR3 is 15 residues. Germline values: CDR1 SGHTA, CDR2 FQGTGA. CDR3 sequence (DNA): TGTGCCAGCAGCCCGTCTAGCGGGAGCTACAATGAGCAGTTCTTC. Its translation: CASSPSSGSYNEQFF.

This chain connects TRBV7-8 to TRBJ2-1, with D tentatively TRBD1 (5 bases). CDR1 and CDR2 from the germline V gene are SGHVS and FQNEAQ. The CDR3 length is 13 residues. Trimming shortened V by 0 bases and J by 6 bases, and 6 bases separated the two germline ends. CDR3 sequence: CASSLAQGNEQFF. The CDR3 region has the DNA TGTGCCAGCAGCTTAGCGCAGGGCAATGAGCAGTTCTTC. The full variable domain, with the rest looked up from reference TRBV7-8 and TRBJ2-1, is GAGVSQSPRYKVAKRGQDVALRCDPISGHVSLFWYQQALGQGPEFLTYFQNEAQLDKSGLPSDRFFAERPEGSVSTLKIQRTQQEDSAVYLCASSLAQGNEQFFGPGTRLTVL.

This rearrangement joins TRBV9 to TRBJ2-7; 8 nucleotides agree with TRBD2. From germline, CDR1 is SGDLS and CDR2 YYNGEE. V lost 3 bases, J lost 1 base, and 9 bases stayed unmatched. This CDR3 spans 16 amino acids. The CDR3, as DNA: TGTGCCAGCAGCGGAGCAAAAGCGGGAGTGTCCTACGAGCAGTACTTC. This sequence encodes CASSGAKAGVSYEQYF.

The chain joins TRBV28 to TRBJ1-5, with TRBD1 matching 7 bases. Germline CDR1 and CDR2: MDHEN and SYDVKM. The CDR3 is made up of 14 amino acids. V lost 6 bases, J lost 2 bases, and 4 bases stayed unmatched. This CDR3 reads CASRLTGGNQPQHF. The CDR3 DNA follows: TGTGCCAGCAGACTTACAGGGGGCAATCAGCCCCAGCATTTT.

This chain links TRBV2 with TRBJ1-1; maybe TRBD1 (6 bases). The ends were cut back, 8 bases at V and 0 bases at J, with 16 bases in the middle. Per the germline V gene, CDR1 is SNHLY and CDR2 is FYNNEI. There are 15 residues in the CDR3. The CDR3 DNA follows: TGTGCCAGCGGGGGGGGCCAGAGCATGAACACTGAAGCTTTCTTT. Translation: CASGGGQSMNTEAFF.

This clone has just one count. The J gene is TRBJ2-1, the V gene TRBV9; 7 bases align to TRBD1. This CDR3 comprises 13 residues. The ends lost 4 bases at V and 9 bases at J; junction bases unmatched: 7. Germline CDR1 is SGDLS and CDR2 is YYNGEE. Written as DNA, the CDR3 is TGTGCCAGCAGCCGGATACAGGGGACTGAGCAGTTCTTC. It encodes CASSRIQGTEQFF. The full variable domain, completed using reference TRBV9 and TRBJ2-1, is DSGVTQTPKHLITATGQRVTLRCSPRSGDLSVYWYQQSLDQGLQFLIQYYNGEERAKGNILERFSAQQFPDLHSELNLSSLELGDSALYFCASSRIQGTEQFFGPGTRLTVL.

The chain joins TRBV5-6 to TRBJ1-1; 10 bases fit TRBD1. CDR1 is SGHDT, CDR2 YYEEEE, per germline. The CDR3 sequence is 14 residues long. V gave up 4 bases and J gave up 1 base; unmatched junction bases: 1. The chain's CDR3 is CASSRDRGNTEAFF. The CDR3 DNA reads as TGTGCCAGCAGCCGGGACAGGGGGAACACTGAAGCTTTCTTT.

The chain couples TRBV9 to TRBJ2-7, with 7 bases aligning to TRBD2. Germline V CDR1 and CDR2: SGDLS, YYNGEE. The V segment lost 0 bases and the J segment 3 bases; nucleotides outside the gene matches: 3. This CDR3 contains 14 residues. CDR3 coding DNA: TGTGCCAGCAGCGTAGCTCCTAGCGGCTACGAGCAGTACTTC. Protein: CASSVAPSGYEQYF. Together with reference TRBV9 and TRBJ2-7, the CDR3 gives the full variable domain: DSGVTQTPKHLITATGQRVTLRCSPRSGDLSVYWYQQSLDQGLQFLIQYYNGEERAKGNILERFSAQQFPDLHSELNLSSLELGDSALYFCASSVAPSGYEQYFGPGTRLTVT.

This sequence joins TRBV28 and TRBJ1-6; no clear D. The CDR3 totals 14 residues. CDR1 is MDHEN and CDR2 is SYDVKM in the germline V gene. The germline V and J ends were trimmed by 6 bases and 7 bases, with 13 bases remaining between them. CDR3 amino acids: CASSRGGNNSPLHF. The CDR3 DNA reads as TGTGCCAGCAGCCGCGGAGGGAACAATTCACCCCTCCACTTT.

The chain carries TRBV25-1 and TRBJ1-5; 9 nucleotides agree with TRBD1. The germline V gene encodes CDR1 MGHDK and CDR2 SYGVNS. The CDR3 contains 14 residues. V lost 5 bases and J lost 7; bases outside the gene matches: 6. Here the CDR3 reads CASSPTGGGQPQHF. The CDR3 DNA reads TGTGCCAGCAGTCCAACAGGGGGCGGACAGCCCCAGCATTTT.

In DNA, the CDR3 is TGTGCCAGCAGTTTGGACAGGGGCGCAGATACGCAGTATTTT. Its translation is CASSLDRGADTQYF. The gene calls are TRBV7-9 and TRBJ2-3; 9 nucleotides agree with TRBD1. This CDR3 contains 14 residues. Germline loops: CDR1 SEHNR, CDR2 FQNEAQ (reference sequence). Germline trimming cut 6 bases from V and 4 bases from J; bases unmatched to any gene: 5.

This chain links TRBV5-8 with TRBJ2-3; TRBD1 agrees at 10 bases. This CDR3 is 15 amino acids long. The germline CDR1 and CDR2 sequences are SGHTS and YDEGEE. With V trimmed by 10 bases and J by 3 bases, 11 bases remained unmatched. The CDR3 loop reads CAGRQGAFETDTQYF. Here the CDR3 DNA reads TGTGCCGGACGACAGGGGGCGTTCGAAACAGATACGCAGTATTTT.

This sequence joins TRBV5-1 and TRBJ2-7; weak D call: TRBD1 (6 bases). Germline V gene data show CDR1 as SGHRS and CDR2 as YFSETQ. This CDR3 has 13 residues. The V and J ends lost 0 bases and 2 bases respectively, with 6 bases between them. This CDR3 reads CASSLEGAYEQYF. In nucleotides, the CDR3 is TGCGCCAGCAGCTTGGAGGGGGCCTACGAGCAGTACTTC.

The V gene is TRBV6-5, the J gene TRBJ1-1, with D hard to call. CDR1 and CDR2 from the germline V gene are MNHEY and SVGAGI. Between the trimmed V and J ends, which lost 7 bases and 8 bases, there was a span of 23 bases. This CDR3 is 15 amino acids long. The CDR3 protein is CASIVLPDSTSEAFF. In DNA, the CDR3 is TGTGCCAGCATCGTACTCCCGGACTCAACCTCAGAAGCTTTCTTT.